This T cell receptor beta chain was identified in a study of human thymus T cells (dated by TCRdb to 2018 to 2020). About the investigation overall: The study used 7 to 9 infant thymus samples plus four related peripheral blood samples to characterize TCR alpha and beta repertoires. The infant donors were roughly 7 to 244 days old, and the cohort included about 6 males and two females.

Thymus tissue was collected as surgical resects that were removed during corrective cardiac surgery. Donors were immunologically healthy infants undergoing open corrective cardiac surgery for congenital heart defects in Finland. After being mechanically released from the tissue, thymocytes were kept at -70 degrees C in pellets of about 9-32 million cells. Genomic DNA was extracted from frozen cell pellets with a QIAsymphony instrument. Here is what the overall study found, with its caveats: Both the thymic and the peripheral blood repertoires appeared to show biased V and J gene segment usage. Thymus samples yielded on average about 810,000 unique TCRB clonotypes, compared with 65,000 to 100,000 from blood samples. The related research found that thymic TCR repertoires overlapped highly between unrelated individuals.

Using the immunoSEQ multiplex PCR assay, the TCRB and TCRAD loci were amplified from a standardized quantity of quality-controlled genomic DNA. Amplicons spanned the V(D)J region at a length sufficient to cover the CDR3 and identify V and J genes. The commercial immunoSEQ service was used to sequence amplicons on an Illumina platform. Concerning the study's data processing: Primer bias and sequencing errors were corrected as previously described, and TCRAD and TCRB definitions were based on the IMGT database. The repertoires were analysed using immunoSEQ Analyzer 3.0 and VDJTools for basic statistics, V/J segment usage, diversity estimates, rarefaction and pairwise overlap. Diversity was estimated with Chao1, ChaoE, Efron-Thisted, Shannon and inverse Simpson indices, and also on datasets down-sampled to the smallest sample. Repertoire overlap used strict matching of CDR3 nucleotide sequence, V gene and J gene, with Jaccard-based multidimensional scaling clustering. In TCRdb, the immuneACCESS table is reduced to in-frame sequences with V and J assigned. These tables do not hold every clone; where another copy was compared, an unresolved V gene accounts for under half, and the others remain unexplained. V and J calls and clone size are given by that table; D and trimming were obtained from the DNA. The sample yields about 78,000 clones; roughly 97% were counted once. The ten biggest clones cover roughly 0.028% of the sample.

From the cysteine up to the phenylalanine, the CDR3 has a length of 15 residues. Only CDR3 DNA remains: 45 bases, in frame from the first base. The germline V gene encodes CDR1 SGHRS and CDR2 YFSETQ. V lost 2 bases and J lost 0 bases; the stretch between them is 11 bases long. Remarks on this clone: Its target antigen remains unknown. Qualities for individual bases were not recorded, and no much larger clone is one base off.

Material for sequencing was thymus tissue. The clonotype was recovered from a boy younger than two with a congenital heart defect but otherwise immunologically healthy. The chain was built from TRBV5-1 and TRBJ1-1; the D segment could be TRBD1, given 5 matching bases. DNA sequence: TGCGCCAGCAGCTTTTGGAGGGACCTGAACACTGAAGCTTTCTTT. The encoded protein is CASSFWRDLNTEAFF.